This TCR beta chain comes out of a study of blood T cell repertoires in COVID-19. Across the whole study: Researchers got acute and convalescent COVID-19 samples from the United States, Italy and Spain. In each case, the material was cDNA or gDNA derived from T cells, B-cell-depleted T cells, or PBMCs.

The CDR3 has 13 amino acids. The germline gives CDR1 MNHEY, CDR2 SVGAGI. V gave up 2 bases and J gave up 3 bases, with 7 bases separating them. Original processing notes: Reference gene primer amplification yielded estimated nucleated cell counts. Libraries were prepared by immunoSEQ multiplex PCR; TCRdb keeps only in-frame clonotypes and omits some of them. V and J calls and clone size are given by that table; D and trimming were obtained from the DNA. The table includes around 170,000 clones, 89% detected once. The sample taken for sequencing was peripheral blood. J is TRBJ1-1 and V is TRBV6-5; the D is unclear. This sequence was found in a man aged 18 to 29 who had recovered from COVID-19. CDR3 DNA: TGTGCCAGCAGTTACCGTTTCGACACTGAAGCTTTCTTT. This codes for CASSYRFDTEAFF.